This T cell receptor beta chain is from a study of T-cell reconstitution after alpha-beta-depleted transplantation in children. General observations from the study: Hyperexpanded clones declined; after one year, newly produced T cells mostly supplied diversity. Several hundred expanded graft clones reportedly were the source of alpha-beta T cells about two months after transplant. Surviving thymic progenitors and recipient T cells were the source of high TCRbeta diversity at day 60 in some patients.

There are many counts of this clonotype. As yet, its antigen is unknown. During its preparation, the TCRbeta library received unique molecular identifiers. MiXCR, run by TCRdb on the PCR reads, gives a single entry per CDR3 protein. In the table there are some 600,000 distinct CDR3 sequences, 13% of which are singletons. The sequence derives from a male patient younger than 18 who had a stem cell transplant for acute myeloid leukemia, so the T cells may come from the graft donor. Here the sequenced sample was PBMCs, mostly from graft donor cells, taken 360 days after TCRalphabeta/CD19-depleted stem cell transplant.

The CDR3 loop is CASSLWGLSYEQYF. The CDR3 nucleotides read TGTGCCAGCAGTTTGTGGGGGCTCTCCTACGAGCAGTACTTC. V usage is TRBV28 and J usage is TRBJ2-7; weak D call: TRBD1 (6 bases). V shed 3 bases and J shed 0 bases, with 9 bases lying between them. The CDR3 is 14 amino acids. The germline CDR1 and CDR2 sequences are MDHEN and SYDVKM.